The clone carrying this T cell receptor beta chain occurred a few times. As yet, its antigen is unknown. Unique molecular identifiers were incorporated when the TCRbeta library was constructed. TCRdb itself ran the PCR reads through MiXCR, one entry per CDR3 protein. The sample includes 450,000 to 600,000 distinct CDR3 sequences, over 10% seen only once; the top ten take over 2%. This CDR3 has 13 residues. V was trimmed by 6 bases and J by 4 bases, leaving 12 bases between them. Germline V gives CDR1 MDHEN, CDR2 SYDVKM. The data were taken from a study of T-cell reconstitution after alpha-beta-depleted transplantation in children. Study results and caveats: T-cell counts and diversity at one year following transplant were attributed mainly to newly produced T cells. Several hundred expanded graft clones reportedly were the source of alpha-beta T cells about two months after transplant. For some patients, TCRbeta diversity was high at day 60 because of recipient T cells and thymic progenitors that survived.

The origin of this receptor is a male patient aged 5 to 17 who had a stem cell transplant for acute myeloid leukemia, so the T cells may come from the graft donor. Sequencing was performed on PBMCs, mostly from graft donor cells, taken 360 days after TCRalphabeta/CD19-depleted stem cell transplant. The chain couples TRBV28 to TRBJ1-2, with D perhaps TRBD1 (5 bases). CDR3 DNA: TGTGCCAGCAGCCTACAGGCTGCCTATGGCTACACCTTC. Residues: CASSLQAAYGYTF.